This T cell receptor beta chain was observed in a study of long-term antiretroviral therapy in people with HIV. General study points: The ART regimens used between the mid-2000s and the late 2010s may be less effective than current ones.

This CDR3 spans 14 amino acids. V was pared by 2 bases and J by 8 bases, with 15 bases between. CDR1 and CDR2 from the germline V gene are MNHEY and SVGAGI. HIV-positive participants were all treated in the United States. With survey level as its setting, the immunoSEQ assay was v3.0. Some clones are missing from TCRdb's copy, which holds only in-frame ones; the method was immunoSEQ multiplex PCR. The sample lists 15,000 to 20,000 clones, approximately 95% seen once, with more than 1.3% in the top ten. This clone appeared a single time. Its antigen is not known. The TCR sequence derives from a man aged 30 to 45 with HIV. V and J are TRBV6-5 and TRBJ2-5; D unclear. The specimen was unsorted PBMCs, collected 10 to 12 years after starting antiretroviral therapy. CDR3 in amino acids: CASSYVEARETQYF. In nucleotides, the CDR3 is TGTGCCAGCAGTTACGTGGAAGCAAGAGAAACCCAGTACTTC.